This T cell receptor (beta chain) was recorded in a study of vaccination and CD4 T cells after COVID-19 (dated by TCRdb to the early 2020s). Notes on the research overall: Convalescent patients had a positive SARS-CoV-2 result on nasal swab PCR, and of these patients, several had mild disease and one had severe disease. Each participant got two doses of either the Pfizer-BioNTech BNT162b2 vaccine (n=8) or the Moderna mRNA-1273 vaccine (n=2). Control cultures used a CEFX viral epitope pool as positive control, an HIV-1 Nef peptide pool as negative control, or no peptide. In ten to eleven COVID-19 convalescent patients and several infection-naive healthy vaccine recipients, the spike-specific CD4+ TCR repertoire before mRNA vaccination was compared with the repertoire after mRNA vaccination. The convalescent cohort comprised six males and four females, including two Hispanic individuals, seven Caucasians, two Asians and one multiracial person. Post-vaccine blood samples were collected a median of about 72 days after the second vaccine dose, ranging from about 13 to 241 days. For stimulating the cultures, overlapping spike peptide pools were used, derived from SARS-CoV-2 as well as from the common cold coronaviruses HCoV-NL63, HCoV-OC43 and HCoV-229E. Post-COVID blood samples were collected from convalescent patients a median of around 100 days after diagnosis, with a range of about 30 to 161 days.

In regard to this clonotype: Its antigen is currently not known. No base quality values were provided; no much bigger clone lies one nucleotide off.

Inclusive of the bounding cysteine and phenylalanine, the CDR3 is 14 residues long. The entry retains the CDR3 DNA only, 42 bases that are in frame from base 1. V is pared back by 6 bases and J by 2 bases, with 14 bases lying between the germline termini. Based on the germline V gene, the CDR1 and CDR2 sequences are MDHEN and SYDVKM. Receptor amplification or capture employed PCR. DNA from cultured CD4+ T cells was subjected to TCR sequencing with the Oncomine TCR Beta short-read assay at the Johns Hopkins FTIC core. The QIAamp micro DNA kit was used to extract genomic DNA from the cultured CD4+ T cells. Oncomine TCR Beta libraries from cultured CD4+ T cells were pooled with unique dual indexes and sequenced on an Illumina iSeq 100. Concerning the study's data processing: Non-productive sequences were filtered out, and CDR3s that did not start with C, did not end with F or W, or were shorter than 7 amino acids were discarded. Antigen-specific clonotypes were identified using the MANAFEST web application through comparison of peptide-stimulated wells with reference and other culture wells. To be called positive, a clone needed an FDR below 0.05, an odds ratio above 5, and a productive frequency above 0.1% in at least two of three replicate wells. Cross-reactive clonotypes were defined as significantly expanded in both SARS-CoV-2 spike wells and at least one common cold coronavirus spike condition. Similarity between CDR3 sequences was evaluated in R version 3.6.1 using Levenshtein distances (stringdist) and unrooted phylogenetic trees (ape). TCRdb passed the public sequencing reads through fastp at Q25 and MiXCR, retaining productive beta sequences. Under each unique CDR3 protein, matching rows form one entry showing the most common genes and DNA. Here the V and J calls rest on TCRdb's processing, not on the authors' analysis. The sample yields approximately 10,000 distinct CDR3 sequences; 45% were counted once. The ten largest clones represent 20% to 25% of the sample.

Summary of the overall study and its limitations: In convalescent patients, a median approximately 90% of post-vaccine SARS-CoV-2-reactive clones were detected only after vaccination, suggesting vaccine-specific priming. The study included relatively few convalescent patients and did not analyze early timepoints after natural infection. Of the vaccine-specific clones in convalescent patients, 304 of 307, or nearly all, reacted only to SARS-CoV-2 spike and did not cross-react with common cold coronaviruses. An increase in the median number of SARS-CoV-2-reactive clonotypes from 21 after infection to roughly 38 after vaccination was observed, but the change was not found to be significant.

The treatment or condition label for this specimen denotes: roughly ten-day PBMC culture with coronavirus spike peptide pools or control peptides (ViraFEST assay). To expand antigen-specific T cells with peptide pools and then pick out the expanded clonotypes through TCR sequencing, the study relied on the ViraFEST assay. The convalescent patients' positive SARS-CoV-2 PCR tests fell between March and December 2020, which was before the Alpha, Beta and Delta variants emerged in the United States. PBMCs were cultured at about 2 million per well in IMDM supplemented with roughly 5% human AB serum and 9 to 10 IU/ml IL-2, with approximately 10 ug/ml peptide pools added. On days 3 and 7, half of the culture medium was replaced with fresh IL-2-containing medium. After less than 12 days of culture, CD4+ T cells were isolated by negative selection using the EasySep CD4+ T cell isolation kit. Ficoll-Paque Plus gradient centrifugation was used to isolate PBMCs from whole blood, and the isolated PBMCs were then either used fresh or cryopreserved at -140C. Culture conditions were generally each tested in triplicate wells.

The sequence is built from TRBV28 and TRBJ2-7; the D gene is possibly TRBD1, with 6 bases matching. The source material was cultured CD4+ T cells from blood, sampled after SARS-CoV-2 vaccination. The TCR comes from a human donor with COVID-19. CDR3 reads: CASRKPGQTYEQYF. The nucleotide sequence reads as follows: TGTGCCAGCAGAAAACCGGGACAAACCTACGAGCAGTACTTC.